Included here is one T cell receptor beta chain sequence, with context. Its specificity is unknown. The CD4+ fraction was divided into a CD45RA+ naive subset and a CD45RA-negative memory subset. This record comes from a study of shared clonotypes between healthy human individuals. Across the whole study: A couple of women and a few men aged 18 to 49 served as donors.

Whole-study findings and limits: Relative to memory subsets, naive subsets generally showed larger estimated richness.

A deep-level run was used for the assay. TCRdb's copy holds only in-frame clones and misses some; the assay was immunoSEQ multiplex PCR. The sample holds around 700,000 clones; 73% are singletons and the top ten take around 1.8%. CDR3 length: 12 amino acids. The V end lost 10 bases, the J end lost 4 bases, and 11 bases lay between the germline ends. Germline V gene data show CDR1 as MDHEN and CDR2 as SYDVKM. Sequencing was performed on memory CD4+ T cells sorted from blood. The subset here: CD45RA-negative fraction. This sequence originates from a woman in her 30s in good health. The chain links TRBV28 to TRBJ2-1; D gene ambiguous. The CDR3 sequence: CATLSQYNEQFF. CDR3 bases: TGTGCCACCTTATCTCAGTACAATGAGCAGTTCTTC. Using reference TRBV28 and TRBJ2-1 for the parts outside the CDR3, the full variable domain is DVKVTQSSRYLVKRTGEKVFLECVQDMDHENMFWYRQDPGLGLRLIYFSYDVKMKEKGDIPEGYSVSREKKERFSLILESASTNQTSMYLCATLSQYNEQFFGPGTRLTVL.